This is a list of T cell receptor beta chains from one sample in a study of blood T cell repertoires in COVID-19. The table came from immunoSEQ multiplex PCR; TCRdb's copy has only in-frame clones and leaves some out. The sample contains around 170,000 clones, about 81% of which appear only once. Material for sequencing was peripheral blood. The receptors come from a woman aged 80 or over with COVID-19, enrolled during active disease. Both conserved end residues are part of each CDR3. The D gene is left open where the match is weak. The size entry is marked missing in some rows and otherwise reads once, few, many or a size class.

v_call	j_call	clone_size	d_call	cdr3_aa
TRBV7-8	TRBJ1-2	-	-	CASSLMGQGKYGYTF
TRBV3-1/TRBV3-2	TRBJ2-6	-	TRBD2	CASSLTMGGSSNVLTF
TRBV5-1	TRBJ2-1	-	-	CASGREGNEQFF
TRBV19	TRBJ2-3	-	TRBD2	CASSIGLAGVTQYF
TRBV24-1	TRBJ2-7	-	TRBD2	CATSYPGQKAGGVLYEQYF
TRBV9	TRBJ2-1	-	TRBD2	CASSVASGTYNEQFF
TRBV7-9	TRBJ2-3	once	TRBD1	CASSLTGLDTQYF
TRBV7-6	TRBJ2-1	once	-	CASSLAGGAYNEQFF
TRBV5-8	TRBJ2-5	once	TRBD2	CASSLGLTSGSRETQYF
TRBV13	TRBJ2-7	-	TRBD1	CASSSYGQAHEQYF
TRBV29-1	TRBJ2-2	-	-	CSVGGSAANTGELFF
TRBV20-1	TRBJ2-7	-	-	CSAQGSGEQYF
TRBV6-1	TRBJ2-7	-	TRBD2	CASSEGPAGGGAYEQYF
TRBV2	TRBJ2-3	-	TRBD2	CASSFQPRGGTDTQYF
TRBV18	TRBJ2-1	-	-	CASSPQRDNEQFF
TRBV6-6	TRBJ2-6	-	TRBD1	CASRKTGGGGANVLTF
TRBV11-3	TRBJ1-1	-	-	CASSQRGDTEAFF
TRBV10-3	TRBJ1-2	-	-	CAISDPTGVRGYTF
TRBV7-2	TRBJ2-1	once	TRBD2	CASSPGPAGYNEQFF
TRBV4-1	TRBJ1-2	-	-	CASSQDRANYGYTF
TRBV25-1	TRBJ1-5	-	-	CASSESNTNQPQHF
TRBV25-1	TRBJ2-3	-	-	CASSEFGRQEEDTQYF
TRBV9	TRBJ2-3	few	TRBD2	CASSVSGGGIDTQYF
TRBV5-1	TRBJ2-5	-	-	CASSLSGDQETQYF
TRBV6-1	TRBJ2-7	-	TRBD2	CASSEVGLPPYEQYF
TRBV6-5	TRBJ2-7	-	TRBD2	CASRRLAVAYEQYF
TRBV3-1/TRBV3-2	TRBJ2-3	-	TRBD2	CASSQEWGREGLTTDTQYF
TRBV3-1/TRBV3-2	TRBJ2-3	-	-	CASSQTSSADTQYF
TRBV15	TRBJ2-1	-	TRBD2	CATSPLGGSSYNEQFF
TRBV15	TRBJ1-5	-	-	CATRELGENQPQHF
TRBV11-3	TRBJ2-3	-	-	CASSLGRTSTDTQYF
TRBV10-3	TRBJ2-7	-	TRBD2	CAISENFWRGVSYEQYF
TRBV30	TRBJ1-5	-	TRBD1	CAWSGGDSNQPQHF
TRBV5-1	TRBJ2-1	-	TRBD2	CASSGTGTSRLNEQFF
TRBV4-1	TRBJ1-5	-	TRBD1	CASSPNPATGAQPQHF
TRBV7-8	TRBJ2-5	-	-	CASSSQGLTKYQETQYF
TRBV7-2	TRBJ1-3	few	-	CASSYRRISGNTIYF
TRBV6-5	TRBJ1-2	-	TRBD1	CASKRDREEGYTF
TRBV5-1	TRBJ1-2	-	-	CASSSEGASDYGYTF
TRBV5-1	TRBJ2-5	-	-	CASSLETIQETQYF
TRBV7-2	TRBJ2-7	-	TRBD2	CASSVVPGLAGGSSYEQYF
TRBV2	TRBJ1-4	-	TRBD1	CASSEGDRDGEKLFF